This T cell receptor beta chain was obtained from a study of blood T cell repertoires in COVID-19. Germline V gives CDR1 MNHEY, CDR2 SMNVEV (reference sequence). The CDR3 length is 15 residues. Trimming cost V 5 bases and J 4 bases, with 14 bases left between them. Profiling relied on immunoSEQ multiplex PCR, and the TCRdb table lists in-frame clones only, not all of them. The profile shows roughly 180,000 clones, over 70% of them singletons. This sequence originates from a woman between 45 and 60 years old in a cohort exposed to, infected with or recovered from COVID-19 (not recorded which). The chain uses TRBV27 and TRBJ2-2, with D unclear. The sequenced material came from PBMCs or T cells enriched from blood (not recorded which). The CDR3 DNA is TGTGCCAGCAGTCCCGATCAGGTTGGCACCGGGGAGCTGTTTTTT. Protein: CASSPDQVGTGELFF.